In this sample, the clone carrying this TCR beta chain turned up once. The antigen is unknown. The data derive from a study of OX40 agonist ivuxolimab in advanced cancers. Study summary: The mean age was roughly 60 years, ranging from roughly 23 to 79, with around four fifths of participants male. Partial responses were achieved by three patients: one hepatocellular carcinoma, two cutaneous melanoma. Whole-study findings and limits: On average, CD8+ T cells showed a greater number of expanded clones than CD4+. Circulating CD4+ and CD8+ T cells showed clonal expansion by week 6 at 0.1 to 3.0 mg/kg.

The CDR3 contains 14 residues. Trimming stripped 8 bases from V and 2 bases from J, with 16 bases between. Germline lookup yields CDR1 MNHNY and CDR2 SVGAGI (reference sequence). Only in-frame clones appear in the TCRdb table, and some are missing; sequencing was by immunoSEQ multiplex PCR. The data show tens of thousands of clones, around 81% seen once. The sequence came from an adult with an advanced solid tumor such as melanoma, head and neck, liver or kidney cancer. Sequences were derived from CD4+ or CD8+ T cells sorted from blood, sampled in a trial of the OX40 agonist ivuxolimab. The chain links TRBV6-6 to TRBJ2-7; D may be TRBD1 (6 bases). The CDR3 spells CASARDRLTYEQYF. The CDR3 DNA is TGTGCCAGCGCACGTGACAGGCTCACCTACGAGCAGTACTTC.